This TCR beta chain emerged from a study of blood T cell repertoires in COVID-19. Study overall: From the United States, Italy and Spain came samples of acute and convalescent COVID-19. The cDNA or gDNA used as material had been derived from T cells, B-cell-depleted T cells, or PBMCs.

V was clipped by 7 bases and J by 9 bases; unmatched bases: 9. In germline, CDR1 is MNHEY, CDR2 SMNVEV (reference sequence). This CDR3 contains 13 residues. Clones were read by immunoSEQ multiplex PCR, and TCRdb kept only the in-frame ones, dropping some. The sample has about 63,000 clones, nearly 95% seen once; the top ten hold under 5.5%. The clonotype was recovered from a middle-aged man with active COVID-19. This rearrangement joins TRBV27 to TRBJ2-1; 7 bases are shared with TRBD2. The sample was peripheral blood. CDR3 coding DNA: TGTGCCAGCACCCAGACTAGCCGCGTTGAGCAGTTCTTC. Amino acid sequence: CASTQTSRVEQFF.